One sample yielded the 19 T cell receptor beta chains listed below, sequenced in a study of immune heterogeneity within non-small cell lung tumors. The starting template was genomic DNA from bulk tumor, 550 to 700 ng per sample. Several biopsies per primary tumor, spaced far apart, were taken during surgery. Samples came from untreated patients having curative surgery for newly diagnosed non-small cell lung cancer. TCR beta CDR3 was amplified by multiplex PCR, first round approximately 10 cycles, 32 V and 13 J primers. TCRdb recomputed calls from the multiplex PCR reads with MiXCR, one row per CDR3 protein. The repertoire holds tens of thousands of distinct CDR3 sequences, with roughly 30% as singletons. Sequenced material: lung tumor tissue. These receptors were obtained from a man aged 35 to 55 with non-small cell lung cancer.

As regards this clonotype: This may stem from a read error, because a much larger clone lies one nucleotide away. This chain connects TRBV7-9 to TRBJ2-3, with 7 positions matching TRBD1. V lost 5 bases, J lost 7 bases, and 3 bases stayed unmatched. Germline V gives CDR1 SEHNR, CDR2 FQNEAQ (reference sequence). The CDR3 extends over 12 amino acids. The CDR3 DNA sequence: TGTGCCAGCAGCCCACAGGGGTATACGCAGTATTTT. It translates to CASSPQGYTQYF.

The chain is built from TRBV27 and TRBJ2-1, with 10 bases fitting TRBD2. CDR1 MNHEY and CDR2 SMNVEV come from the germline V gene (reference sequence). The CDR3 consists of 18 residues. Germline trimming cut 3 bases from V and 6 bases from J; bases unmatched to any gene: 14. The CDR3: CASSLSAGGPGNCNEQFF. CDR3 coding DNA: TGTGCCAGCAGTTTGTCAGCGGGAGGGCCGGGAAACTGCAATGAGCAGTTCTTC.

The V gene is TRBV3-1, the J gene TRBJ2-7; 8 nucleotides align to TRBD1. This CDR3 is built from 14 residues. Per the germline V gene, CDR1 is LGHDT and CDR2 is YNNKEL (reference sequence). The V and J ends lost 4 bases and 6 bases, in that order; junction bases with no gene match: 8. This CDR3 reads CASSPDRAGSEQYF. DNA of the CDR3: TGTGCCAGCAGCCCGGACAGGGCGGGGTCCGAGCAGTACTTC.

This clonotype was detected only a few times. The chain has TRBV7-9 and TRBJ1-2, with D maybe TRBD1 (6 bases). The CDR3 is made up of 16 amino acids. Between the trimmed V and J ends, which lost 3 bases and 4 bases, there was a span of 18 bases. In germline, CDR1 is SEHNR, CDR2 FQNEAQ (reference sequence). CDR3 coding DNA: TGTGCCAGCAGCTTGAGGAGTCTAACAGGGTCCTATGGCTACACCTTC. Translated: CASSLRSLTGSYGYTF.

The CDR3 reads CASSESNSLREKLFF. The CDR3 DNA reads TGCGCCAGCAGTGAGTCGAACAGCCTGCGGGAAAAACTGTTTTTT. This chain links TRBV10-2 with TRBJ1-4; the D is unclear. The CDR3 totals 15 residues. Germline V CDR1 and CDR2: WSHSY, SAAADI. Trimming pared 0 bases from V and 8 bases from J, leaving 13 bases between.

The gene calls are TRBV24-1 and TRBJ2-2; TRBD2 is a possible D gene (5 bases). The germline gives CDR1 KGHDR, CDR2 SFDVKD. The CDR3 spans 16 residues. V lost 3 bases to trimming and J lost 4 bases, with 14 bases between them. The CDR3 DNA follows: TGTGCCACCAGTGATAGAGCGGAGTCGGGCACCGGGGAGCTGTTTTTT. This codes for CATSDRAESGTGELFF.

The table lists this clonotype with many counts. The chain combines TRBV19 with TRBJ1-5; D gene unclear. Germline CDR1 reads LNHDA; CDR2 reads SQIVND (reference sequence). This CDR3 is 14 amino acids long. The V end was cut by 3 bases, the J end by 11 bases, with 17 bases between. In DNA, the CDR3 is TGTGCCAGTAGTATCACCCGGGATATTAAGGCCCAGCATTTT. This sequence encodes CASSITRDIKAQHF.

This clonotype was observed many times. The V and J genes are TRBV6-5 and TRBJ2-3, with 8 bases aligning to TRBD2. Germline loops: CDR1 MNHEY, CDR2 SVGAGI. This CDR3 is built from 17 residues. Trimming cost V 0 bases and J 2 bases; bases outside gene matches: 7. CDR3 in amino acids: CASSYSSDSGVTDTQYF. The CDR3 DNA follows: TGTGCCAGCAGTTACTCTTCGGATAGCGGGGTCACAGATACGCAGTATTTT.

The sample holds a few counts of this clonotype. The J gene is TRBJ1-4, the V gene TRBV6-1; a possible D gene is TRBD1 (6 bases). CDR3 length: 13 residues. The V gene lost 9 bases and the J gene lost 0 bases, with 8 bases spanning the gap. CDR1 and CDR2 (germline): MNHNS, SASEGT. CDR3 protein: CASYRATNEKLFF. CDR3 nucleotides: TGTGCCAGTTACAGGGCAACTAATGAAAAACTGTTTTTT.

This clonotype was observed a handful of times. The chain uses TRBV11-2 and TRBJ2-7; D might be TRBD2 (6 bases). The CDR3 extends over 16 amino acids. Trimming removed 1 base at V and 2 bases at J, with 15 bases between. The germline V gene has CDR1 SGHAT and CDR2 FQNNGV. CDR3 protein: CASSLGTGDIPYEQYF. In DNA form, the CDR3 reads TGTGCCAGCAGCTTAGGTACGGGAGATATCCCCTACGAGCAGTACTTC.

On this clonotype itself: Possible read error: a much larger clone is one base away. The V call is TRBV13, the J call TRBJ1-6; no clear D. The CDR3 is made up of 13 amino acids. Per germline, CDR1 PRHDT and CDR2 FYEKMQ (reference sequence). The CDR3: CASSLGRNLPLHF. In nucleotides, the CDR3 is TGTGCCAGCAGCTTAGGGCGTAATTTACCCCTCCACTTT.

There are a few counts of this clonotype. The CDR3 here is CASIGNTEAFF. In DNA form, the CDR3 reads TGTGCCAGTATCGGGAACACTGAAGCTTTCTTT. The V call is TRBV19, the J call TRBJ1-1; D unclear. Germline lookup yields CDR1 LNHDA and CDR2 SQIVND (reference sequence). The CDR3 loop spans 11 amino acids. Trimming shortened V by 7 bases and J by 1 base, and 4 bases separated the two germline ends.

This clonotype was seen more than once but under ten times. The chain carries TRBV28 and TRBJ2-1; TRBD1 might be the D (5 bases). Germline V gene lookup returns CDR1 MDHEN and CDR2 SYDVKM. V was cut by 6 bases and J by 4 bases, with 7 bases left in between. The CDR3 length is 12 residues. CDR3 nucleotide sequence: TGTGCCAGCAGCCGACAGTACAATGAGCAGTTCTTC. It specifies CASSRQYNEQFF.

This clonotype was found many times. The chain uses TRBV20-1 and TRBJ2-7; D is undetermined. Germline V CDR1 and CDR2: DFQATT, SNEGSKA (reference sequence). CDR3 length: 11 residues. Trimming removed 4 bases at V and 6 bases at J, with 10 bases between. CDR3 coding DNA: TGCAGTGCTACCCGCGAGTCCGAGCAGTACTTC. Its translation is CSATRESEQYF.

The chain links TRBV11-3 to TRBJ2-7; 11 bases fit TRBD1. This CDR3 contains 17 residues. The trim removed 3 bases at V and 3 bases at J, leaving 10 bases unmatched. Germline CDR1 reads SGHNT; CDR2 reads YENEEA. This CDR3 reads CASSFSFGTGGDYEQYF. The DNA for the CDR3 is TGTGCCAGCAGCTTCTCCTTCGGGACAGGGGGTGACTACGAGCAGTACTTC.

CDR3 DNA: TGTGCCACCAGTGACCCAACAGACACTGAAGCTTTCTTT. Its protein product is CATSDPTDTEAFF. This chain joins TRBV24-1 and TRBJ1-1, with D unclear. The germline CDR1 and CDR2 sequences are KGHDR and SFDVKD. Trimming removed 4 bases from V and 3 bases from J, with 8 bases in between. The CDR3 runs to 13 residues.

This clonotype occurred many times. The V gene is TRBV24-1, the J gene TRBJ1-2; D gene unclear. The ends were cut back, 6 bases at V and 2 bases at J, with 12 bases in the middle. Germline V CDR1 and CDR2: KGHDR, SFDVKD. The length of the CDR3 is 14 residues. Here the CDR3 reads CATSRGGPNYGYTF. CDR3 nucleotides: TGTGCCACCAGTCGTGGAGGACCGAACTATGGCTACACCTTC.

Details on this clonotype: This may be a read error, as it is one base from a much larger clone. V and J are TRBV6-9 and TRBJ1-2; TRBD1 is a possible D gene (5 bases). Germline CDR1 reads MNHGY; CDR2 reads SVAAGI. This CDR3 has 15 residues. The CDR3 here is CASSYHGQGNCGYTF. Written as DNA, the CDR3 is TGTGCCAGCAGTTACCATGGGCAGGGAAACTGTGGCTACACCTTC.

Of note for this clonotype: Just one base apart from a much larger clone, this may be a read error. The chain employs TRBV27 and TRBJ2-1; TRBD2 aligns across 8 bases. CDR3 length: 15 amino acids. CDR1 is MNHEY, CDR2 SMNVEV, per germline (reference sequence). The V gene end was trimmed by 5 bases and the J gene end by 0 bases; junction bases not matched to a gene: 3. CDR3: CASSRTSSSYNEQFF. Written as DNA, the CDR3 is TGTGCCAGCAGTAGGACTAGCAGCTCCTACAATGAGCAGTTCTTC.